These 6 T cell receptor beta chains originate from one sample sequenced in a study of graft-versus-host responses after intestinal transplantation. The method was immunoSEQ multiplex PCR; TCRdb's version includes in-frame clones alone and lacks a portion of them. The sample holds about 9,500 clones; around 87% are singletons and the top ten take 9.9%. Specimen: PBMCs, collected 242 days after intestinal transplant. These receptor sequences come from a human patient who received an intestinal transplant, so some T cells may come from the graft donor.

CDR3 loop: CASSLNLVLREASYNEQFF. For the CDR3, the DNA is TGTGCCAGCAGCTTGAATCTAGTATTGCGGGAGGCCTCCTACAATGAGCAGTTCTTC. The gene calls are TRBV5-5 and TRBJ2-1; TRBD2 matches 8 bases. The CDR3 is 19 amino acids. The junction had 12 bases not matched to a gene; V was cut back by 1 base and J by 0 bases. Germline assignment: CDR1 SGHKS and CDR2 YYEKEE (reference sequence).

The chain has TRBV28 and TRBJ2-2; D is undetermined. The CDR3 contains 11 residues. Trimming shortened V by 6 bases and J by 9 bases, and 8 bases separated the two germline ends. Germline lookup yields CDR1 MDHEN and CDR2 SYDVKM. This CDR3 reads CASSPEWELFF. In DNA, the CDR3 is TGTGCCAGCAGCCCAGAGTGGGAGCTGTTTTTT.

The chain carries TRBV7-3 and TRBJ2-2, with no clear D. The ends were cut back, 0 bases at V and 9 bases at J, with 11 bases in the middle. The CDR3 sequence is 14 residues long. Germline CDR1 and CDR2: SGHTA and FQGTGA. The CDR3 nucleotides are TGTGCCAGCAGCTTAACGGGCACATTTCGGGAGCTGTTTTTT. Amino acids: CASSLTGTFRELFF.

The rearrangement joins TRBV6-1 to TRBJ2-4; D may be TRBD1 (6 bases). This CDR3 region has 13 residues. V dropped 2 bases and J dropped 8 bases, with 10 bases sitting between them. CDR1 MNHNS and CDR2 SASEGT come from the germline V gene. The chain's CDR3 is CASSEQGWDIQYF. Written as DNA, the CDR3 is TGTGCCAGCAGTGAACAGGGGTGGGACATTCAGTACTTC.

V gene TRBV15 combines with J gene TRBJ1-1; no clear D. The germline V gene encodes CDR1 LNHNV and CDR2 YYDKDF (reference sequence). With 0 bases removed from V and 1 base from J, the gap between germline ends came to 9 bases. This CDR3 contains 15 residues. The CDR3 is CATSRDTNRNTEAFF. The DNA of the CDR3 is TGTGCCACCAGCAGAGATACGAACAGGAACACTGAAGCTTTCTTT.

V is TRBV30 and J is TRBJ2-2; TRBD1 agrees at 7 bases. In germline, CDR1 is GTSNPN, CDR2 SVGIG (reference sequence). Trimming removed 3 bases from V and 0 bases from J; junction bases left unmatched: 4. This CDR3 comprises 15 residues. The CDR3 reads CAWRPGTANTGELFF. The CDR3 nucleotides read TGTGCCTGGAGGCCCGGGACAGCGAACACCGGGGAGCTGTTTTTT.